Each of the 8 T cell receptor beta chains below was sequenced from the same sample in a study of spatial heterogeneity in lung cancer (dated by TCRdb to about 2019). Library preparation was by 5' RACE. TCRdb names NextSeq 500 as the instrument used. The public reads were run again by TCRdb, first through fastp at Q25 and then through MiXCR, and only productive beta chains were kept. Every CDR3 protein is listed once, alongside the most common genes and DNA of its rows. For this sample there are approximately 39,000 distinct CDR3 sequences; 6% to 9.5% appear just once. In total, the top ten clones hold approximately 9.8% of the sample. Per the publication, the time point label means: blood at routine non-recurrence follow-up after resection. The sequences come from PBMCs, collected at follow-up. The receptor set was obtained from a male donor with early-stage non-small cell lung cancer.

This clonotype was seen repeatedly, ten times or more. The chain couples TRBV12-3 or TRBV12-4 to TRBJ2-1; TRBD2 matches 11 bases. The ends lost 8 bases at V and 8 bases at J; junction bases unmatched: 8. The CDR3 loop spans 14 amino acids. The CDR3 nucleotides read TGTGCCAGCGAGACTAGCGGGGCCATGGATGAGCAGTTCTTC. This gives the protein CASETSGAMDEQFF.

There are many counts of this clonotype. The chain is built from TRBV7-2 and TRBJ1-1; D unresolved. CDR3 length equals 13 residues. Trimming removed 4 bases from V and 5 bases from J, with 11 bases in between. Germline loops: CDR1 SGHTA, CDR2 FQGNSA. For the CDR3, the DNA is TGTGCCAGCAGCTCTTACGTGGAGACTGAAGCTTTCTTT. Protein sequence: CASSSYVETEAFF.

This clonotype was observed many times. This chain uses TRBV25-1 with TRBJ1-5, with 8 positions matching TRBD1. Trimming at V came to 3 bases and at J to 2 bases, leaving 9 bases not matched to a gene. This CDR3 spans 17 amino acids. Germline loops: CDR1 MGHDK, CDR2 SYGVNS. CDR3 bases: TGTGCCAGCAGTGAGGTCCCGGACAGGGAAGGCAATCAGCCCCAGCATTTT. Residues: CASSEVPDREGNQPQHF. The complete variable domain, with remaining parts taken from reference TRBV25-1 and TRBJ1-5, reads EADIYQTPRYLVIGTGKKITLECSQTMGHDKMYWYQQDPGMELHLIHYSYGVNSTEKGDLSSESTVSRIRTEHFPLTLESARPSHTSQYLCASSEVPDREGNQPQHFGDGTRLSIL.

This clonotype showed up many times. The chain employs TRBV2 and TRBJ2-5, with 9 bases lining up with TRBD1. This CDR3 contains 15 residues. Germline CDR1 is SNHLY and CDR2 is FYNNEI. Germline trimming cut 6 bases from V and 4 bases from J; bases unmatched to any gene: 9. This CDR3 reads CASRRQGVVSETQYF. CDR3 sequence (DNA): TGTGCCAGCAGACGACAGGGGGTGGTTTCAGAGACCCAGTACTTC.

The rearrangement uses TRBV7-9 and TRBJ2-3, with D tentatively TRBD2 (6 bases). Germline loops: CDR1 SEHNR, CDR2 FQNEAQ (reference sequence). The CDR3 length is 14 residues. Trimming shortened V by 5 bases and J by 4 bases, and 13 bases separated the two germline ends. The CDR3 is CASSPDTGADTQYF. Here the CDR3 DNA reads TGTGCCAGCAGCCCAGACACGGGGGCAGATACGCAGTATTTT.

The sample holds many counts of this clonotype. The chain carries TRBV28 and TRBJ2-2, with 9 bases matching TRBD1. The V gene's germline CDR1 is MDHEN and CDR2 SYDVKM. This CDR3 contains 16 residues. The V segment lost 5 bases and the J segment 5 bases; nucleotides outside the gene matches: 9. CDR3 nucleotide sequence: TGTGCCAGCAGTCAGCCGGGACAGGGAGGAACCGGGGAGCTGTTTTTT. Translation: CASSQPGQGGTGELFF.

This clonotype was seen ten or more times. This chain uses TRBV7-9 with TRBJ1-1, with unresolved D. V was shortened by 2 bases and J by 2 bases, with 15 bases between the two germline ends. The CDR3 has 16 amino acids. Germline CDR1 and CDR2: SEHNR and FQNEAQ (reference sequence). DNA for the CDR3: TGTGCCAGCAGCTTAACCGATCGGCGAGGAAACACTGAAGCTTTCTTT. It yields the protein CASSLTDRRGNTEAFF.

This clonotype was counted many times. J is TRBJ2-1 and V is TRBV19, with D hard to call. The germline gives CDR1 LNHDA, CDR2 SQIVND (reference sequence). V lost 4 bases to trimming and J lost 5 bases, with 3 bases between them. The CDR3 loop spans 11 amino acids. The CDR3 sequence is CASSTNNEQFF. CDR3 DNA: TGTGCCAGTAGTACGAACAATGAGCAGTTCTTC.